The 10 T cell receptor beta chains below come from one sample, sequenced in a study of PD-1 blockade in classical Hodgkin lymphoma (dated by TCRdb to between 2020 and 2021). Library prep was done by the immunoSEQ multiplex PCR assay. TCRdb re-hosts the immuneACCESS table, in-frame sequences only. Its copies lack some clones; in the studies checked, an unresolved V gene accounts for under half of them, and the cause for the rest is not known. The sample has more than 85,000 clones on record, around nine tenths of them singletons. The ten most abundant clones make up approximately 2.6% of the sample. Taken with the paper, the label for time point translates to: cycle 2 day 1 (C2D1) of nivolumab. Relapse after autologous stem cell transplantation had occurred in all trial patients, and cohorts A, B and C were distinguished by prior brentuximab vedotin exposure. The sequences come from peripheral blood mononuclear cells (PBMCs), collected before the second cycle of nivolumab. The receptor set was obtained from a human donor with classical Hodgkin lymphoma.

J is TRBJ1-1 and V is TRBV9, with D unresolved. The germline V gene has CDR1 SGDLS and CDR2 YYNGEE. The CDR3 totals 13 residues. Deletions cut 3 bases from V and 4 bases from J, with 10 bases between. The CDR3 DNA follows: TGTGCCAGCAGCGCCCCGGGTCCCACTGAAGCTTTCTTT. Its protein product is CASSAPGPTEAFF. Combining the CDR3 with reference TRBV9 and TRBJ1-1 gives the whole variable domain DSGVTQTPKHLITATGQRVTLRCSPRSGDLSVYWYQQSLDQGLQFLIQYYNGEERAKGNILERFSAQQFPDLHSELNLSSLELGDSALYFCASSAPGPTEAFFGQGTRLTVV.

The chain is built from TRBV5-6 and TRBJ2-1; 11 bases are shared with TRBD2. The germline V gene encodes CDR1 SGHDT and CDR2 YYEEEE. The CDR3 runs to 15 residues. The V segment lost 0 bases and the J segment 10 bases; nucleotides outside the gene matches: 6. The CDR3 loop reads CASSLVAGGPGEQFF. The CDR3 DNA is TGTGCCAGCAGCTTGGTAGCGGGAGGGCCGGGGGAGCAGTTCTTC.

The V gene is TRBV4-1, the J gene TRBJ1-6, with 7 bases matching TRBD1. Looked up from germline, CDR1 is MGHRA and CDR2 is YSYEKL. The CDR3 has 18 amino acids. Trimming took 6 bases from V and 0 from J; bases not matched to a gene: 11. DNA of the CDR3: TGCGCCAGCAGTCCGAGAACAGGGGAGAGCTCCTATAATTCACCCCTCCACTTT. This translates into CASSPRTGESSYNSPLHF.

The genes are TRBV5-4 and TRBJ2-7, with D unclear. Germline CDR1 is SGHNT and CDR2 is YYREEE (reference sequence). V was clipped by 1 base and J by 2 bases, with 13 bases between them. CDR3 length equals 15 residues. DNA for the CDR3: TGTGCCAGCAGCTTGCCGGGCAGACAAACCTACGAGCAGTACTTC. It is translated as CASSLPGRQTYEQYF.

The rearrangement uses TRBV13 and TRBJ2-7, with D perhaps TRBD1 or TRBD2 (5 bases each). Germline-derived CDR1 and CDR2 are PRHDT and FYEKMQ (reference sequence). V lost 5 bases, J lost 4 bases, and 15 bases lay in between. The CDR3 extends over 14 amino acids. CDR3 amino acids: CASSLGPFAYEQYF. The CDR3 DNA reads TGTGCCAGCAGCCTGGGACCTTTTGCGTACGAGCAGTACTTC. The full variable domain, completed using reference TRBV13 and TRBJ2-7, is AAGVIQSPRHLIKEKRETATLKCYPIPRHDTVYWYQQGPGQDPQFLISFYEKMQSDKGSIPDRFSAQQFSDYHSELNMSSLELGDSALYFCASSLGPFAYEQYFGPGTRLTVT.

V usage is TRBV27 and J usage is TRBJ2-7; D possibly matches TRBD1 or TRBD2 (5 bases each). The V end lost 3 bases, the J end lost 0 bases, and 9 bases lay between the germline ends. The CDR3 has 14 residues. CDR1 and CDR2 from the germline V gene are MNHEY and SMNVEV (reference sequence). The CDR3 DNA follows: TGTGCCAGCAGTTTTAAGGGGACCTCCTACGAGCAGTACTTC. It specifies CASSFKGTSYEQYF.

The V call is TRBV28, the J call TRBJ1-2; D gene unclear. The CDR3 consists of 15 residues. Germline V gene lookup returns CDR1 MDHEN and CDR2 SYDVKM. Trimming removed 5 bases at V and 7 bases at J, with 20 bases between. The CDR3, as DNA: TGTGCCAGCAGTATTCAGGCTCCGGTAGAGAGTGGCTACACCTTC. Translated: CASSIQAPVESGYTF.

This clone was observed a single time. The genes are TRBV7-2 and TRBJ2-3, with 11 bases matching TRBD2. Germline V CDR1 and CDR2: SGHTA, FQGNSA. With V trimmed by 5 bases and J by 0 bases, 7 bases remained unmatched. There are 17 residues in the CDR3. The CDR3 DNA is TGTGCCAGCAGCGTTAGCGGGAGGGCAATCAGCACAGATACGCAGTATTTT. This encodes CASSVSGRAISTDTQYF.

V is TRBV5-1 and J is TRBJ2-1; D possibly corresponds to TRBD2 (5 bases). The CDR3 contains 13 residues. Germline V gives CDR1 SGHRS, CDR2 YFSETQ. V lost 5 bases to trimming and J lost 5 bases, with 11 bases between them. DNA for the CDR3: TGCGCCAGCAGGCTAGCAGCCGACAATGAGCAGTTCTTC. Translation: CASRLAADNEQFF.

The table lists this clone with a few counts. This chain's CDR3 is CSVELRGTEAFF. The CDR3 DNA sequence: TGCAGCGTTGAACTTCGGGGCACTGAAGCTTTCTTT. V usage is TRBV29-1 and J usage is TRBJ1-1; D unclear. V was pared by 2 bases and J by 4 bases, with 8 bases between. This CDR3 spans 12 amino acids. From germline, CDR1 is SQVTM and CDR2 ANQGSEA.